Shown below are 6 T cell receptor beta chains from a single sample sequenced in a study of CD8+CD57+ T cells in acquired aplastic anemia. Researchers used genomic DNA as the template to profile TCR beta VDJ and CDR3. MiXCR, applied by TCRdb to the reads, yields one record per CDR3 protein. This sample has more than 250,000 distinct CDR3 sequences, with about 56% found just once. Sequencing input: sorted CD4+, CD8+, or CD8+CD57+ T cells (not recorded which) from PBMCs. The receptors originated from a human donor with severe aplastic anemia or a healthy control (not recorded which).

J is TRBJ1-2 and V is TRBV29-1; 7 bases are shared with TRBD1. Germline trimming cut 6 bases from V and 0 bases from J; bases unmatched to any gene: 4. Germline V gives CDR1 SQVTM, CDR2 ANQGSEA. The CDR3 runs to 13 residues. CDR3 loop: CSVTGAANYGYTF. In DNA form, the CDR3 reads TGCAGCGTCACAGGGGCCGCTAACTATGGCTACACCTTC.

In this sample, this clonotype turned up many times. This rearrangement joins TRBV4-2 to TRBJ1-2; D remains ambiguous. The CDR3 loop spans 11 amino acids. The ends were cut back, 1 base at V and 8 bases at J, with 5 bases in the middle. Germline CDR1 and CDR2: LGHNA and YNFKEQ. CDR3 in DNA: TGTGCCAGCAGCCAAGGAAGGGGCTACACCTTC. This gives the protein CASSQGRGYTF.

The CDR3 nucleotides read TGTGCCAGCAGTTACACGCCTAGGGAGCCCTCCTACGAGCAGTACTTC. Translation gives CASSYTPREPSYEQYF. V usage is TRBV6-5 and J usage is TRBJ2-7; tentatively, D is TRBD2 (5 bases). Germline V gives CDR1 MNHEY, CDR2 SVGAGI. V lost 2 bases, J lost 0 bases, and 14 bases lay in between. The CDR3 has 16 residues.

The CDR3 DNA reads TGTGCCAGTACAGGGACAGGGTTTCCCCTCCACTTT. Translating gives CASTGTGFPLHF. The V gene is TRBV19, the J gene TRBJ1-6; TRBD1 matches 9 bases. The germline V gene encodes CDR1 LNHDA and CDR2 SQIVND (reference sequence). The length of the CDR3 is 12 residues. V shed 7 bases and J 13 bases; nucleotides not matched to a gene: 5.

This clonotype was found once. One end of the junction varies from germline; a read error may be responsible. This chain links TRBV10-3 with TRBJ2-3, with TRBD1 matching 7 bases. The CDR3 extends over 16 amino acids. Germline-derived CDR1 and CDR2 are ENHRY and SYGVKD. In nucleotides, the CDR3 is TGTGCCATCAGTGAGTTGGCCACAGGGGTTGAAGATATGCAGTATTTT. Its protein is CAISELATGVEDMQYF.

There are many counts of this clonotype. The chain uses TRBV7-2 and TRBJ2-3; D remains unclear. CDR3 length: 13 amino acids. Germline V gene lookup returns CDR1 SGHTA and CDR2 FQGNSA. V lost 5 bases and J 8 bases, leaving 14 bases between the germline ends. The chain's CDR3 is CASSPSKGATQYF. CDR3 in DNA: TGTGCCAGCAGCCCCTCCAAGGGCGCTACGCAGTATTTT.